This T cell receptor beta chain derives from a study of Ad26.COV2.S vaccination and SARS-CoV-2 variants. Whole-study context: Donor got 5x10^10 or 1x10^11 viral particles of Ad26.COV2.S.

Only in-frame clones appear in the TCRdb table, and some are missing; sequencing was by immunoSEQ multiplex PCR. The sample consists of hundreds of thousands of clones, roughly 90% of them appearing once. As for treatment: some 20 received Ad26.COV2.S at low or high dose, single or two shots; about five received placebo; per-sample allocation not given. Following the first vaccine or placebo injection, samples were taken on day 63. The receptor comes from a person aged 18 to 59 who received the Ad26.COV2.S COVID-19 vaccine or a placebo. The sequencing here drew on peripheral blood, taken in a trial of Ad26.COV2.S vaccine versus placebo.

The DNA of the CDR3 is TGTGCCAGCAGCTTAAGGGTCCCTAGCACAGATACGCAGTATTTT. Its protein is CASSLRVPSTDTQYF. The V and J genes are TRBV7-2 and TRBJ2-3; D unclear. The CDR3 extends over 15 amino acids. V gave up 2 bases and J gave up 0 bases, with 9 bases separating them. Germline CDR1 reads SGHTA; CDR2 reads FQGNSA.